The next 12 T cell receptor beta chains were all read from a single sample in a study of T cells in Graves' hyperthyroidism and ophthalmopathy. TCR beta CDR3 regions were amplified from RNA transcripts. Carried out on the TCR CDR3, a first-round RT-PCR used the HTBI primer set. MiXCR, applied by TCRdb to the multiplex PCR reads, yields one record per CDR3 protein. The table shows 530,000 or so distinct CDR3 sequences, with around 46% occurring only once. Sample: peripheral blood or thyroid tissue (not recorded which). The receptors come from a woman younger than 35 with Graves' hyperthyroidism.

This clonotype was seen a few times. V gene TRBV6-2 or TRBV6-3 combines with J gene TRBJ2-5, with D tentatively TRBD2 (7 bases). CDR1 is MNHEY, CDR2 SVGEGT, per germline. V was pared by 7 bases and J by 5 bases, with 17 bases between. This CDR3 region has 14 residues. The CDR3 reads CASNWGGQEETQYF. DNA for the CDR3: TGTGCCAGCAATTGGGGGGGGCAGGAGGAGACCCAGTACTTC.

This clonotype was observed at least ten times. CDR3 residues: CSARGGLAGVNEQYF. The CDR3 DNA reads as TGCAGTGCTAGAGGGGGACTAGCGGGAGTAAACGAGCAGTACTTC. The rearrangement links TRBV20-1 to TRBJ2-7; 14 bases align to TRBD2. This CDR3 is 15 amino acids long. Germline CDR1 DFQATT, CDR2 SNEGSKA (reference sequence). Trimming removed 1 base from V and 5 bases from J; junction bases left unmatched: 4.

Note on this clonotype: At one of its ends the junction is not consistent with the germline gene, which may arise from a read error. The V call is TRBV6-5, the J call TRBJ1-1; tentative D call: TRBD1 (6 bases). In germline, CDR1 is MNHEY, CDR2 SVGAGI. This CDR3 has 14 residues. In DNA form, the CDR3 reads TGTGCCAGCAGTGACGGGACAATGAACACTGAAGCTTCCTTT. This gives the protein CASSDGTMNTEASF.

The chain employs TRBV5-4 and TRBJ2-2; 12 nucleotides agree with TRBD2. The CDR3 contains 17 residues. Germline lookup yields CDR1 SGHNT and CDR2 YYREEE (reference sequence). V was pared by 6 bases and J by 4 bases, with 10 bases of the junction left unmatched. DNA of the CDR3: TGTGCCAGCAACATGGACGGACTAGCGGGATCCACCGGGGAGCTGTTTTTT. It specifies CASNMDGLAGSTGELFF.

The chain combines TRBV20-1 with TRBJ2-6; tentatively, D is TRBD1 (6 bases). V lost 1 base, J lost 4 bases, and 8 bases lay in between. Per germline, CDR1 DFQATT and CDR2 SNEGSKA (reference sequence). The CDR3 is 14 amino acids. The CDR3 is CSARGDTGANVLTF. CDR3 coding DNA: TGCAGTGCTAGAGGGGACACAGGGGCCAACGTCCTGACTTTC.

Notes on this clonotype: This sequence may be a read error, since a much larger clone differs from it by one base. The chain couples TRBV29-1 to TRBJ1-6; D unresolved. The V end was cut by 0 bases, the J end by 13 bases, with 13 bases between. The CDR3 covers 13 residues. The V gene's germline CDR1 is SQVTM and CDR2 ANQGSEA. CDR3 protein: CSVEDPMDLPLHF. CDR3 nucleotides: TGCAGCGTTGAAGATCCAATGGATCTCCCCCTCCACTTT.

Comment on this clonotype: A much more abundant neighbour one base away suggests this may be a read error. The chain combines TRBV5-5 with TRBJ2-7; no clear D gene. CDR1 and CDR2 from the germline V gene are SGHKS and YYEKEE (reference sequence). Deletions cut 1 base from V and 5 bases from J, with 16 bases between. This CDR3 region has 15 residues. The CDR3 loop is CASSLLQLGLNEQYF. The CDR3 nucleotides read TGTGCCAGCAGCTTGTTACAGCTAGGTCTCAACGAGCAGTACTTC.

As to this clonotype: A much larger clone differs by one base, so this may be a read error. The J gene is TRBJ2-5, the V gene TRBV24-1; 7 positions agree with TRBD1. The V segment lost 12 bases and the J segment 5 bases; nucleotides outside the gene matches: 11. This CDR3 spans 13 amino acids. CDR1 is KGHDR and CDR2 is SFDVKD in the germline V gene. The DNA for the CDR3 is TGTGCCGCCGGAAAAGGGGGCGCGGAGACCCAGTACTTC. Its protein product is CAAGKGGAETQYF.

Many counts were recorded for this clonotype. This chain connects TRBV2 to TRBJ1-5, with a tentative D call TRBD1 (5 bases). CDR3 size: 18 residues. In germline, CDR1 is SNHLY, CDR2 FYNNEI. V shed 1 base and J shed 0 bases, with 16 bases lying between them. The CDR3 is CASSEEPMTDYSNQPQHF. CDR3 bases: TGTGCCAGCAGTGAAGAGCCGATGACAGATTATAGCAATCAGCCCCAGCATTTT. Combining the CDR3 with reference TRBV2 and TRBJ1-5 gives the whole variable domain EPEVTQTPSHQVTQMGQEVILRCVPISNHLYFYWYRQILGQKVEFLVSFYNNEISEKSEIFDDQFSVERPDGSNFTLKIRSTKLEDSAMYFCASSEEPMTDYSNQPQHFGDGTRLSIL.

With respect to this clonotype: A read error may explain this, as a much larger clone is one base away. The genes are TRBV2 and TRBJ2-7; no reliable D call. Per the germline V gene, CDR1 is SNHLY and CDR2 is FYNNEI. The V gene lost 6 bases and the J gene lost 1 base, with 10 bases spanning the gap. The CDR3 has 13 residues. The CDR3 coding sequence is TGTGCCAGCAGGTTTGACTTTTCCTACGAGCAGTACTTC. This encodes CASRFDFSYEQYF.

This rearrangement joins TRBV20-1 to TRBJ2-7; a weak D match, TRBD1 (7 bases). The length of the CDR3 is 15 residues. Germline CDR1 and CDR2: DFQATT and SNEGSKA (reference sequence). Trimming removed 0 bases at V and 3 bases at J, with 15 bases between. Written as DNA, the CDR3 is TGCAGTGCTAGAGATGGCGGGACAGCACTCTACGAGCAGTACTTC. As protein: CSARDGGTALYEQYF.

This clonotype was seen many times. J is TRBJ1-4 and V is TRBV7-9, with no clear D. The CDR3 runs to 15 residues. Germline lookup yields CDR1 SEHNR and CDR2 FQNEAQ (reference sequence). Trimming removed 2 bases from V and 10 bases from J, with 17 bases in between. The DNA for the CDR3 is TGTGCCAGCAGCTTAAATAGGGCAGGCCAAGGAAAACTGTTTTTT. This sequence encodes CASSLNRAGQGKLFF.